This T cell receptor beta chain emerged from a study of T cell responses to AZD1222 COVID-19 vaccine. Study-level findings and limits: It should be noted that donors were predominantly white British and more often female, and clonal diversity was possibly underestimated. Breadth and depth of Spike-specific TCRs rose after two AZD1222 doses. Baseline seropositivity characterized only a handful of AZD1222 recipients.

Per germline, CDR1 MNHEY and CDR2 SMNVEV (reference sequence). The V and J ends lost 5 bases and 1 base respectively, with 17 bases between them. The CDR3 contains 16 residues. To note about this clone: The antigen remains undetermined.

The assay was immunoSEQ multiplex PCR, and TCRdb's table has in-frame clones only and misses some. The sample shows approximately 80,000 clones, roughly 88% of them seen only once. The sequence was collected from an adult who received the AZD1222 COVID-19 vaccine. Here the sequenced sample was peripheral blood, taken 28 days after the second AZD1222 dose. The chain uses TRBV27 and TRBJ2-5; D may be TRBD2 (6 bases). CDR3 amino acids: CASSEVAEAGQETQYF. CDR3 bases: TGTGCCAGCAGTGAGGTTGCCGAAGCGGGCCAAGAGACCCAGTACTTC.